The rows below give T cell receptor beta chains drawn from one sample of a study of blood T cell repertoires in COVID-19. The method was immunoSEQ multiplex PCR; TCRdb's version includes in-frame clones alone and lacks a portion of them. The sample holds around 190,000 clones, about four fifths seen once. Sequences were obtained from peripheral blood. The receptors here all came from a human donor in a cohort sampled during active COVID-19. The conserved cysteine and the conserved F or W are not part of the CDR3 here. Size is omitted from some rows. Given values are once, few, many or a class for expanded clones.

clone size: few
J gene: TRBJ2-5
V gene: TRBV19
CDR3 protein: ASSQSPGGQGETQY

clone size: once
J gene: TRBJ1-1
V gene: TRBV15
CDR3 protein: ATSRARTLNTEAF

clone size: -
J gene: TRBJ2-3
V gene: TRBV5-1
CDR3 protein: ASSLVPGQGTDTQY

clone size: -
J gene: TRBJ1-2
V gene: TRBV7-9
CDR3 protein: ASRTDTIYYGYT

clone size: -
J gene: TRBJ2-7
V gene: TRBV7-2
CDR3 protein: ASSPWTSGIYEQY

clone size: -
J gene: TRBJ1-5
V gene: TRBV7-2
CDR3 protein: ASSSGTGENQPQH

clone size: -
J gene: TRBJ1-2
V gene: TRBV5-1
CDR3 protein: ASSLGGQGNYGYT

clone size: -
J gene: TRBJ2-7
V gene: TRBV5-4
CDR3 protein: ASSLGPYYEQY

clone size: -
J gene: TRBJ2-7
V gene: TRBV10-3
CDR3 protein: AISPDRGYEQY

clone size: -
J gene: TRBJ2-1
V gene: TRBV5-1
CDR3 protein: ASSPTGNNEQF

clone size: -
J gene: TRBJ2-2
V gene: TRBV10-3
CDR3 protein: AISDPRGQGALDTGELF

clone size: -
J gene: TRBJ1-4
V gene: TRBV5-1
CDR3 protein: ASSPDPGGEKLF

clone size: -
J gene: TRBJ2-5
V gene: TRBV9
CDR3 protein: ASSRSPGQEQETQY

clone size: -
J gene: TRBJ2-7
V gene: TRBV24-1
CDR3 protein: ATSDSDGGSQY

clone size: -
J gene: TRBJ2-7
V gene: TRBV7-9
CDR3 protein: ASSPGPLSSYEQY

clone size: -
J gene: TRBJ2-5
V gene: TRBV5-1
CDR3 protein: ASSLTDRTSGEETQY

clone size: -
J gene: TRBJ1-2
V gene: TRBV12-3/TRBV12-4
CDR3 protein: ASSRQGTYGYT

clone size: -
J gene: TRBJ2-7
V gene: TRBV11-2
CDR3 protein: ASSFGTTYEQY

clone size: -
J gene: TRBJ2-3
V gene: TRBV5-1
CDR3 protein: ASSLEGGEDTQY

clone size: -
J gene: TRBJ2-7
V gene: TRBV2
CDR3 protein: ASIVDILGEQY

clone size: -
J gene: TRBJ1-1
V gene: TRBV7-3
CDR3 protein: ASSYRVNTEAF

clone size: -
J gene: TRBJ2-3
V gene: TRBV10-2
CDR3 protein: ASRGLAGGGSTDTQY

clone size: few
J gene: TRBJ1-2
V gene: TRBV5-1
CDR3 protein: ASSLYDRRPYGYT

clone size: -
J gene: TRBJ2-1
V gene: TRBV5-1
CDR3 protein: ASSLGSGSYNEQF

clone size: once
J gene: TRBJ2-5
V gene: TRBV29-1
CDR3 protein: SLSPTVRTETQY

clone size: -
J gene: TRBJ2-3
V gene: TRBV30
CDR3 protein: AWSQGTIRGTDTQY

clone size: -
J gene: TRBJ2-7
V gene: TRBV27
CDR3 protein: ASSPIQGAEQY

clone size: -
J gene: TRBJ1-1
V gene: TRBV3-1/TRBV3-2
CDR3 protein: ASSRGSPLGTEAF

clone size: -
J gene: TRBJ1-2
V gene: TRBV5-4
CDR3 protein: ASSLEAGVRGYT

clone size: -
J gene: TRBJ1-3
V gene: TRBV12-5
CDR3 protein: ASGLTLSAGNTIY

clone size: -
J gene: TRBJ1-1
V gene: TRBV2
CDR3 protein: ASRNDRVKGEAF

clone size: -
J gene: TRBJ1-6
V gene: TRBV7-8
CDR3 protein: ASSFANTYNSPLH

clone size: -
J gene: TRBJ1-2
V gene: TRBV19
CDR3 protein: ASRSGEGGYT

clone size: -
J gene: TRBJ1-1
V gene: TRBV7-3
CDR3 protein: ASSLTMGARAF

clone size: -
J gene: TRBJ1-4
V gene: TRBV2
CDR3 protein: ASSKRTTVTGSKKLF

clone size: -
J gene: TRBJ1-6
V gene: TRBV4-1
CDR3 protein: ASSQGAWPLH

clone size: -
J gene: TRBJ1-6
V gene: TRBV25-1
CDR3 protein: ASSEPGSPLH

clone size: few
J gene: TRBJ1-2
V gene: TRBV6-1
CDR3 protein: ASSDGGTATYGYT

clone size: -
J gene: TRBJ2-2
V gene: TRBV7-2
CDR3 protein: ASSLGSLSGGGELF

clone size: -
J gene: TRBJ2-3
V gene: TRBV6-5
CDR3 protein: ASSYSQVPDTQY

clone size: -
J gene: TRBJ1-2
V gene: TRBV19
CDR3 protein: ASLGQESNYGYT

clone size: -
J gene: TRBJ2-3
V gene: TRBV29-1
CDR3 protein: SGRQGMSDTQY

clone size: few
J gene: TRBJ1-5
V gene: TRBV5-1
CDR3 protein: ASSLAGDQPQH

clone size: -
J gene: TRBJ2-3
V gene: TRBV29-1
CDR3 protein: SVERTGGFDSDTQY

clone size: few
J gene: TRBJ1-3
V gene: TRBV4-1
CDR3 protein: ASSRLGDGNTIY

clone size: -
J gene: TRBJ2-7
V gene: TRBV7-6
CDR3 protein: ASSLAGGGTYEQY

clone size: -
J gene: TRBJ2-7
V gene: TRBV5-4
CDR3 protein: ASSLGTGTVEQY

clone size: few
J gene: TRBJ1-6
V gene: TRBV7-9
CDR3 protein: ASSFGTADNSPLH

clone size: -
J gene: TRBJ2-1
V gene: TRBV7-2
CDR3 protein: ASSILAGGPYNEQF

clone size: -
J gene: TRBJ1-6
V gene: TRBV15
CDR3 protein: ATSRDRGRLASPLH